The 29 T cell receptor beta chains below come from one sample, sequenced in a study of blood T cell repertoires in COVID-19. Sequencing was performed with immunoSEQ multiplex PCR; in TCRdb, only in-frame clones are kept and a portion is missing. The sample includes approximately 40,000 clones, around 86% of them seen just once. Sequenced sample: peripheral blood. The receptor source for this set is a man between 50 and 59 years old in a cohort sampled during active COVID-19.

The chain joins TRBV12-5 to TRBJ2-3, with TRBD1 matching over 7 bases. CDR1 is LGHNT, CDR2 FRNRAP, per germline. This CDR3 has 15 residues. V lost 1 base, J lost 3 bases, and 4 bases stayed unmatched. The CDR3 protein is CASGLGGRGTDTQYF. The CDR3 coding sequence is TGTGCTAGTGGTTTGGGGGGCAGGGGGACAGATACGCAGTATTTT.

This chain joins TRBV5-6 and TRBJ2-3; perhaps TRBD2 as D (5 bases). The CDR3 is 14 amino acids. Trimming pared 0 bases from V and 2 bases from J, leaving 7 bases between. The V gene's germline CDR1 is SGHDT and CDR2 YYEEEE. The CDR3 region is CASSLVLATDTQYF. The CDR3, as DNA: TGTGCCAGCAGCTTGGTTCTAGCCACAGATACGCAGTATTTT.

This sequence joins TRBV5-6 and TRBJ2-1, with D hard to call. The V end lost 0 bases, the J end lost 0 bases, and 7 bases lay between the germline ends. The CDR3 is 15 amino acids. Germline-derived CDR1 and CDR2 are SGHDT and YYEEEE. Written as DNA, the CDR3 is TGTGCCAGCAGCTTGGCAGGCTACTCCTACAATGAGCAGTTCTTC. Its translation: CASSLAGYSYNEQFF. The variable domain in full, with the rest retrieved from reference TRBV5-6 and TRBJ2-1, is DAGVTQSPTHLIKTRGQQVTLRCSPKSGHDTVSWYQQALGQGPQFIFQYYEEEERQRGNFPDRFSGHQFPNYSSELNVNALLLGDSALYLCASSLAGYSYNEQFFGPGTRLTVL.

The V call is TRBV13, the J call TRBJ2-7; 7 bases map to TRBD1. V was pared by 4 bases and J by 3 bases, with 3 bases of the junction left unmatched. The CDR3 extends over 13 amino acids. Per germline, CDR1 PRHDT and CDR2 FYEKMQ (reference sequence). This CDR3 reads CASSSGQSYEQYF. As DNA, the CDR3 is TGTGCCAGCAGCTCGGGACAGAGCTACGAGCAGTACTTC.

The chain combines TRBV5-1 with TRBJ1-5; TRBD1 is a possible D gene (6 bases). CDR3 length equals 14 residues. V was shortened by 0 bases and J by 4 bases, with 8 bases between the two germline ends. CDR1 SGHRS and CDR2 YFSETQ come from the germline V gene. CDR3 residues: CASSLVGGNQPQHF. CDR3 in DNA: TGCGCCAGCAGCTTGGTAGGGGGAAATCAGCCCCAGCATTTT.

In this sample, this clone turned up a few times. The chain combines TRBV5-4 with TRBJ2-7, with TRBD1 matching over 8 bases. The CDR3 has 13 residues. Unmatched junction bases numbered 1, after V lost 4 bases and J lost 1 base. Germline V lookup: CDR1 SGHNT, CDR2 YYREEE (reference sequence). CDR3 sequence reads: CASSRTGSYEQYF. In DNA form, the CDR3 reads TGTGCCAGCAGCAGGACAGGGTCCTACGAGCAGTACTTC.

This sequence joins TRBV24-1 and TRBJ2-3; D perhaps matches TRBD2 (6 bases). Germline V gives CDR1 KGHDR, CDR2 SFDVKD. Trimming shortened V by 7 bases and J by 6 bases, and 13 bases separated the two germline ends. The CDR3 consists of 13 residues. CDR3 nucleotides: TGTGCCACCAGGACTAGTAACGAGGATACGCAGTATTTT. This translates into CATRTSNEDTQYF.

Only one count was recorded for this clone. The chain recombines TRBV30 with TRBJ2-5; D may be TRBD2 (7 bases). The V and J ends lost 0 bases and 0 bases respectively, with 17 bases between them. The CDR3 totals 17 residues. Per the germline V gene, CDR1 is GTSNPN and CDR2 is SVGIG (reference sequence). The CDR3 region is CAWSVRLLGGHQETQYF. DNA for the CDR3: TGTGCCTGGAGTGTACGCCTTTTGGGGGGGCACCAAGAGACCCAGTACTTC.

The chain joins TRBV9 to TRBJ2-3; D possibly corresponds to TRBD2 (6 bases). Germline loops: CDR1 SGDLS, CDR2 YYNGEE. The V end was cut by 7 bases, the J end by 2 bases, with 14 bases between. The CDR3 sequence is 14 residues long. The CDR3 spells CASGGTFSTDTQYF. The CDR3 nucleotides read TGTGCCAGCGGGGGGACTTTTTCCACAGATACGCAGTATTTT.

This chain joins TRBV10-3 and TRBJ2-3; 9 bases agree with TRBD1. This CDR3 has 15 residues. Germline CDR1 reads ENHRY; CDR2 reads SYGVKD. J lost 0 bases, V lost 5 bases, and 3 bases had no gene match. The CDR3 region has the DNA TGTGCCATCAGTTCCGGGACAGGGAGCACAGATACGCAGTATTTT. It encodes CAISSGTGSTDTQYF.

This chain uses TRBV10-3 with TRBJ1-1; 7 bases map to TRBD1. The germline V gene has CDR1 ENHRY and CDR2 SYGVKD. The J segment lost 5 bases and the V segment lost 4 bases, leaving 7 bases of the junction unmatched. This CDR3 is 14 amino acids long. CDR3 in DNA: TGTGCCATCAGTGCGAGAGGGGGCGAGACTGAAGCTTTCTTT. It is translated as CAISARGGETEAFF.

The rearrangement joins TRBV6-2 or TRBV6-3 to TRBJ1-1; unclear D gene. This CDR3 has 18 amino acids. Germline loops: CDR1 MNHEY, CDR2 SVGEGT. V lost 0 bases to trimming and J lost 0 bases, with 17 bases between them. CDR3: CASSYSTRGRGVNTEAFF. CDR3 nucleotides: TGTGCCAGCAGTTACTCGACCCGGGGTAGAGGTGTGAACACTGAAGCTTTCTTT.

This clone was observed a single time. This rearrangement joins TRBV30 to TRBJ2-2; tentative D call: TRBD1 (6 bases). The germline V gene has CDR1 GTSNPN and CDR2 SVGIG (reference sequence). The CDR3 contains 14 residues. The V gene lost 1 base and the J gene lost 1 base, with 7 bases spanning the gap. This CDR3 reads CAWSGDKNTGELFF. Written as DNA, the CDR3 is TGTGCCTGGAGTGGGGACAAGAACACCGGGGAGCTGTTTTTT. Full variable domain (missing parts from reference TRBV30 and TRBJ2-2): SQTIHQWPATLVQPVGSPLSLECTVEGTSNPNLYWYRQAAGRGLQLLFYSVGIGQISSEVPQNLSASRPQDRQFILSSKKLLLSDSGFYLCAWSGDKNTGELFFGEGSRLTVL.

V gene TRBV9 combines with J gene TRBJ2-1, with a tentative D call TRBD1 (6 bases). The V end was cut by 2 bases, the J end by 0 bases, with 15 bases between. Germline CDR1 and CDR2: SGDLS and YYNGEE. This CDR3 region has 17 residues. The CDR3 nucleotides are TGTGCCAGCAGCGTTTTGGGTACAGGGAGCTCCTACAATGAGCAGTTCTTC. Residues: CASSVLGTGSSYNEQFF.

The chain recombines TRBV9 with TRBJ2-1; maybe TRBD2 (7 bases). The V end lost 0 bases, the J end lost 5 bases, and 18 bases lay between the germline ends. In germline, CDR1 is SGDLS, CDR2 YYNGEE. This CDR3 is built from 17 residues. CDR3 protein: CASSVAEGRGADNEQFF. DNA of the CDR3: TGTGCCAGCAGCGTAGCTGAGGGGAGGGGGGCGGACAATGAGCAGTTCTTC.

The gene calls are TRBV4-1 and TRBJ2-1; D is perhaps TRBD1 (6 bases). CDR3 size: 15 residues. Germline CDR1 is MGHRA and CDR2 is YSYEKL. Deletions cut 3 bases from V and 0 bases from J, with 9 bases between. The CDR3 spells CASSHRTVSYNEQFF. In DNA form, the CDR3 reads TGCGCCAGCAGCCACAGGACAGTCTCCTACAATGAGCAGTTCTTC.

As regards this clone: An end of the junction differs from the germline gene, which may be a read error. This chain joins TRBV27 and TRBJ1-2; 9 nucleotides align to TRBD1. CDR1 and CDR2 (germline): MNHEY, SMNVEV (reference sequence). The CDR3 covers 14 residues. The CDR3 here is CASSLSEGQGLSVF. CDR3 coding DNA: TGTGCCAGCAGTTTATCGGAGGGACAGGGCCTTTCCGTCTTC.

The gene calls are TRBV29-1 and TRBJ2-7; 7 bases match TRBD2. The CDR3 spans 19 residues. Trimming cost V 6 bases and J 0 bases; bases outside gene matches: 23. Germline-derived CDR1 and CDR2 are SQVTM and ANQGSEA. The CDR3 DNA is TGCAGCGTACTCAGGAAGGCTAGCGGCAAAAACCCGCGCTCCTACGAGCAGTACGTC. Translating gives CSVLRKASGKNPRSYEQYV.

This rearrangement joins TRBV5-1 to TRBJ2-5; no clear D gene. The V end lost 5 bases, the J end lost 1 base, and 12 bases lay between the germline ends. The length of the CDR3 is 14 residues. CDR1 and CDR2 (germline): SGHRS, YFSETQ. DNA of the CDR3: TGCGCCAGCAGGTCCTCCGAGTCCCAAGAGACCCAGTACTTC. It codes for CASRSSESQETQYF.

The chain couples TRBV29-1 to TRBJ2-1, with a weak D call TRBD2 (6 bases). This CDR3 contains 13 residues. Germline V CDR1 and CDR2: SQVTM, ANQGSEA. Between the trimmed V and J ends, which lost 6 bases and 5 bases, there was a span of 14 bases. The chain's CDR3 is CSVSRDFNNEQFF. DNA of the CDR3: TGCAGCGTAAGCCGGGACTTTAACAATGAGCAGTTCTTC.

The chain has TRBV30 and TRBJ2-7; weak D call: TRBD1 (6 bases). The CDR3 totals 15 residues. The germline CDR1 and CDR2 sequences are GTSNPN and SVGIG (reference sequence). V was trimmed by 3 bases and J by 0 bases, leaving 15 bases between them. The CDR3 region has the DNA TGTGCCTGGAGCAATTTGGGACAAAGCTCCTACGAGCAGTACGTC. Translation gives CAWSNLGQSSYEQYV.

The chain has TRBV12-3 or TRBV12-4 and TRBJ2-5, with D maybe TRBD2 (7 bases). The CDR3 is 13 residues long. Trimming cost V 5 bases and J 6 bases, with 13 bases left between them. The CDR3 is CASSGRGGQTQYF. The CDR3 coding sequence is TGTGCCAGCAGTGGGAGGGGGGGACAGACCCAGTACTTC.

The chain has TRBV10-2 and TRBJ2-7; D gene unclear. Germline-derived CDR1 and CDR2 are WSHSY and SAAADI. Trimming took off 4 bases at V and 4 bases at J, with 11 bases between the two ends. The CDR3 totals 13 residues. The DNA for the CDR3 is TGCGCCAGCAGTGTAAACAACCGATACGAGCAGTACGTC. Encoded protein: CASSVNNRYEQYV.

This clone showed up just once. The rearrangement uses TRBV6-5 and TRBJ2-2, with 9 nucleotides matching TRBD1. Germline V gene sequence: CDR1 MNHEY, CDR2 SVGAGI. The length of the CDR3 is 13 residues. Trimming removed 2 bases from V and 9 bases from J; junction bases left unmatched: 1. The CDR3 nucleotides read TGTGCCAGCAGTTACACAGGGGGCCGGGAGCTGTTTTTT. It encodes CASSYTGGRELFF.

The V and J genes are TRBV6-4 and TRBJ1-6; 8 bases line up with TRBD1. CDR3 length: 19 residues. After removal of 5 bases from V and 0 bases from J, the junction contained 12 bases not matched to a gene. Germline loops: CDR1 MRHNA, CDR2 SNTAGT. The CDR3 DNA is TGTGCCAGCAGTTTCAGGGGGCGCGAGGAAAGCTCCTATAATTCACCCCTCCACTTT. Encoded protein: CASSFRGREESSYNSPLHF.

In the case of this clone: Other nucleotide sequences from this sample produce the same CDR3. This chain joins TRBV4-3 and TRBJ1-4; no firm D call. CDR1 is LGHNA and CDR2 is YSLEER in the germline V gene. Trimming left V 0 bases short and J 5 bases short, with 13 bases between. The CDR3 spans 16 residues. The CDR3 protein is CASSQDFDSFNEKLFF. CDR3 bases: TGCGCCAGCAGCCAAGATTTTGATAGCTTCAATGAAAAACTGTTTTTT.

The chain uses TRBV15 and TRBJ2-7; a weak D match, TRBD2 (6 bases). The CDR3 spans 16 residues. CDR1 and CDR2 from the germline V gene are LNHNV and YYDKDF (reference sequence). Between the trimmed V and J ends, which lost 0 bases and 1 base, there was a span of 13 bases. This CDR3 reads CATSRDRGVPSYEQYV. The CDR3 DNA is TGTGCCACCAGCAGAGATCGCGGGGTACCTTCCTACGAGCAGTACGTC.

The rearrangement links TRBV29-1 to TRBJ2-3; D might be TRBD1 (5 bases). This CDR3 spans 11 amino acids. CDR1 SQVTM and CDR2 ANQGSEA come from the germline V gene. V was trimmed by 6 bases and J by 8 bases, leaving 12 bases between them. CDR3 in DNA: TGCAGCGTCCCCTATCAGGGTACGCAGTATTTT. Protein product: CSVPYQGTQYF.

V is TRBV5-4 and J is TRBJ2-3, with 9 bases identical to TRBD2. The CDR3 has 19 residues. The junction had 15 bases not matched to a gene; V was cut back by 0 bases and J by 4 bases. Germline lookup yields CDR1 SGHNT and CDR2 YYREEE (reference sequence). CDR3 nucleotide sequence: TGTGCCAGCAGCTTGGCCAGTTTAGGCGGGGGGGCCACCCCAGATACGCAGTATTTT. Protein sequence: CASSLASLGGGATPDTQYF.